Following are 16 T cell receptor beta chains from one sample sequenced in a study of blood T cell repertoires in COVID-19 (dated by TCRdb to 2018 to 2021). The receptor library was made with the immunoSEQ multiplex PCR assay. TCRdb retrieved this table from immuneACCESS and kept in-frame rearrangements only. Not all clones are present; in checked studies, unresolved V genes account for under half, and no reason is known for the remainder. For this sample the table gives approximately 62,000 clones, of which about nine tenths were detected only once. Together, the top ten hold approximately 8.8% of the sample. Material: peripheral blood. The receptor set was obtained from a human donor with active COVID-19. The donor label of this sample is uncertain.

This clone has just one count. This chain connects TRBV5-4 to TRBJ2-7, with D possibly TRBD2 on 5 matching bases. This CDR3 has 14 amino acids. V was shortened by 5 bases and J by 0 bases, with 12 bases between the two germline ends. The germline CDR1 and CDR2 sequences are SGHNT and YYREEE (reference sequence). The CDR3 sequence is CASSAGLGSYEQYF. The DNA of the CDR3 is TGTGCCAGCAGTGCGGGCCTCGGCTCCTACGAGCAGTACTTC.

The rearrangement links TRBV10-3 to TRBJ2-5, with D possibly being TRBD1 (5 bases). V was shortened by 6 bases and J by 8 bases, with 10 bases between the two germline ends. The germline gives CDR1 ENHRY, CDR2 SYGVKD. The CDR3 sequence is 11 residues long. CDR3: CAIRQDTTQYF. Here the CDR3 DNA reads TGTGCCATCAGGCAGGACACCACCCAGTACTTC.

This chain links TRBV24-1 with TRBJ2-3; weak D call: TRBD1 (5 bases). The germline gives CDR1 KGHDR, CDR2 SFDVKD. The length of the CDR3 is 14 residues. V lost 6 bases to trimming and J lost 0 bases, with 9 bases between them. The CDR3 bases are TGTGCCACCAGTCCAGGGTGGAGCACAGATACGCAGTATTTT. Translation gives CATSPGWSTDTQYF.

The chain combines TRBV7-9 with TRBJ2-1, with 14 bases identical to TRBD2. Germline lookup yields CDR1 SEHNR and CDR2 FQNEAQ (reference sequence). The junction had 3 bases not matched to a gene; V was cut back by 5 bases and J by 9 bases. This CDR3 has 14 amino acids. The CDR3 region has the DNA TGTGCCAGCAGCCTGACTAGCGGGAGGGCTGAGCAGTTCTTC. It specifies CASSLTSGRAEQFF.

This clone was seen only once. CDR3 coding DNA: TGTGCCAGCTCACCCGGACAGGGCTCTAGCACAGATACGCAGTATTTT. Its protein product is CASSPGQGSSTDTQYF. The chain couples TRBV18 to TRBJ2-3; TRBD1 matches 8 bases. Germline V gene lookup returns CDR1 KGHSH and CDR2 LQKENI. The CDR3 runs to 16 residues. Germline trimming cut 3 bases from V and 0 bases from J; bases unmatched to any gene: 5.

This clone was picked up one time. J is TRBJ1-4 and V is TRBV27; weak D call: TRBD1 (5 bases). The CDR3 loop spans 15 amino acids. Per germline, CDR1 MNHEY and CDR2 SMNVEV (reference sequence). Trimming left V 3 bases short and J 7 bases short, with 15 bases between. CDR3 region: CASSLRWGGAEKLFF. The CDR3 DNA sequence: TGTGCCAGCAGTTTGCGGTGGGGAGGGGCTGAAAAACTGTTTTTT.

The CDR3 reads CASSLLGTEYEQYF. The CDR3 bases are TGTGCCAGCAGCTTGCTTGGGACAGAATACGAGCAGTACTTC. This sequence joins TRBV7-2 and TRBJ2-7, with 7 bases that match TRBD1. The CDR3 sequence is 14 residues long. Germline V lookup: CDR1 SGHTA, CDR2 FQGNSA. V was clipped by 3 bases and J by 4 bases; unmatched bases: 6.

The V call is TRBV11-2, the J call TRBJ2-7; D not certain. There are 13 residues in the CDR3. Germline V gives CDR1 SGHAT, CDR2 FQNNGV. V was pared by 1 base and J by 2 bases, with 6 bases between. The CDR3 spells CASSLGRAYEQYF. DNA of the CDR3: TGTGCCAGCAGCTTAGGTCGGGCCTACGAGCAGTACTTC.

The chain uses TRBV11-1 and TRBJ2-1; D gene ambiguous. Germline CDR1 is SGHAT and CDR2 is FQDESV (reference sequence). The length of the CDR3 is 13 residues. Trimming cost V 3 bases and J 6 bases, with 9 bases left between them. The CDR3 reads CASSFYVVNEQFF. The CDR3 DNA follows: TGTGCCAGCAGCTTCTACGTAGTCAATGAGCAGTTCTTC.

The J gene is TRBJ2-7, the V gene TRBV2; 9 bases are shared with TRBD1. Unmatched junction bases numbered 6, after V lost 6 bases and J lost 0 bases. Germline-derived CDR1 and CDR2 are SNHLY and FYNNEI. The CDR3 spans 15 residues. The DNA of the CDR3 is TGTGCCAGCAGGGTACAGGGGGCGGCCTCCTACGAGCAGTACTTC. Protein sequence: CASRVQGAASYEQYF.

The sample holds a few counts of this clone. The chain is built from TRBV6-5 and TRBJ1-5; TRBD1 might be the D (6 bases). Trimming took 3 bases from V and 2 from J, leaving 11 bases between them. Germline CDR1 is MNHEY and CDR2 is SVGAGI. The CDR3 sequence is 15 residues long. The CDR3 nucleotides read TGTGCCAGCAGTTATTCTCACAGGGGCAATCAGCCCCAGCATTTT. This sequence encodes CASSYSHRGNQPQHF.

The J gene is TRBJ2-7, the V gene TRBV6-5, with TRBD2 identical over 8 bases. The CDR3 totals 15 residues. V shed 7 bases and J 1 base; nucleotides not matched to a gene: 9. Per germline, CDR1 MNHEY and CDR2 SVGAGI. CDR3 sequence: CASTFLGGASYEQYF. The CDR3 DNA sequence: TGTGCCAGCACCTTCCTCGGGGGGGCGTCCTACGAGCAGTACTTC.

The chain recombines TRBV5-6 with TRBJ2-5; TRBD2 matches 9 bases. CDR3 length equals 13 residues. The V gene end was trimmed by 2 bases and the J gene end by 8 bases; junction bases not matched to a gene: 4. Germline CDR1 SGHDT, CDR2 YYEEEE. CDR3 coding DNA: TGTGCCAGCAGCTTAATGCTAGCGGGAACCCAGTACTTC. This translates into CASSLMLAGTQYF.

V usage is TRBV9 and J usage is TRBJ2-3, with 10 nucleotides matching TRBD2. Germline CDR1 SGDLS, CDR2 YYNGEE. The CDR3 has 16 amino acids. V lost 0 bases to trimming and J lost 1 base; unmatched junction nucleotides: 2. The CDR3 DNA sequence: TGTGCCAGCAGCGTAGCCGGGACTAGCGGCACAGATACGCAGTATTTT. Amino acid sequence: CASSVAGTSGTDTQYF.

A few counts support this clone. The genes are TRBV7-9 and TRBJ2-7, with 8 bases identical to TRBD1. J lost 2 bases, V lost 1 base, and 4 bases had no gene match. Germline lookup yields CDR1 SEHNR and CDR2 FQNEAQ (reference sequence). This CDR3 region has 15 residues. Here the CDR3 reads CASSLGTGLTYEQYF. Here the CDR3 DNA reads TGTGCCAGCAGCTTAGGGACAGGGCTCACCTACGAGCAGTACTTC.

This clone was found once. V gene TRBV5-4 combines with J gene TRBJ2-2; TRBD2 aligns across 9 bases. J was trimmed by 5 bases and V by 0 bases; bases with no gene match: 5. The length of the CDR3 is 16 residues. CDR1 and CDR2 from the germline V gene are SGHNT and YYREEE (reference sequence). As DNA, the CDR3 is TGTGCCAGCAGCTTGGCACTAGCGGGTGCGACCGGGGAGCTGTTTTTT. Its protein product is CASSLALAGATGELFF.